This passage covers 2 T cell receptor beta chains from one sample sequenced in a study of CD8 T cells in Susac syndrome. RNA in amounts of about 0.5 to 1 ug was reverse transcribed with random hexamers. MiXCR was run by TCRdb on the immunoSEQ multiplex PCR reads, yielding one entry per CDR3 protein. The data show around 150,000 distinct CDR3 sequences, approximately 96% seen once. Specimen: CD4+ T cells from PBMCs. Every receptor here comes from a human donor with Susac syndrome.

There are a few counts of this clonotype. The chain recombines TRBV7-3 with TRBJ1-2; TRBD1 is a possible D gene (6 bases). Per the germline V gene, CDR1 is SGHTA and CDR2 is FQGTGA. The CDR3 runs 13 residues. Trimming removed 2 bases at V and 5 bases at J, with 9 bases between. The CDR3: CASSLEGGYGYTF. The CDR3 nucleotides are TGTGCCAGCAGCTTAGAGGGGGGATATGGCTACACCTTC.

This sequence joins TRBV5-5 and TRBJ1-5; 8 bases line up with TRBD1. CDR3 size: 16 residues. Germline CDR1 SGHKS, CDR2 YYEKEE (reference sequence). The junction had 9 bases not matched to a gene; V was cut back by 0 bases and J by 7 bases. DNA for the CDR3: TGTGCCAGCAGCTTGGGGGGGACAGGCGGGGGACAGCCCCAGCATTTT. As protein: CASSLGGTGGGQPQHF.